This T cell receptor (beta chain) was observed in a study of control samples from healthy donors and cancer patients. Trimming left V 11 bases short and J 0 bases short, with 20 bases between. The CDR3 sequence is 16 residues long. CDR1 and CDR2 (germline): MDHEN, SYDVKM. The data were produced by immunoSEQ multiplex PCR, yet TCRdb's version contains in-frame clones alone and is incomplete. The sample consists of approximately 110,000 clones, less than 95% of them appearing once. This receptor was identified in a human donor in good health. The donor label of this sample is uncertain. The sample consisted of blood. The rearrangement uses TRBV28 and TRBJ1-5, with a tentative D call TRBD1 (5 bases). The CDR3 is CAAGTSGGHSNQPQHF. CDR3 DNA: TGTGCCGCCGGGACGTCGGGAGGCCATAGCAATCAGCCCCAGCATTTT. Full variable domain (outside the CDR3, taken from reference TRBV28 and TRBJ1-5): DVKVTQSSRYLVKRTGEKVFLECVQDMDHENMFWYRQDPGLGLRLIYFSYDVKMKEKGDIPEGYSVSREKKERFSLILESASTNQTSMYLCAAGTSGGHSNQPQHFGDGTRLSIL.